This T cell receptor (beta chain) was identified during a study of blood T cells in healthy people across ages. A second PCR, run for roughly 7 to 12 cycles, used a sample-barcoded 5' primer plus a J-beta primer mix. MiXCR, run by TCRdb on the 5' RACE reads, gives a single entry per CDR3 protein. The sample holds about 680,000 distinct CDR3 sequences, over 45% seen once. Ranging in age from about 6 to 95, the donors were healthy Caucasian individuals from Russia. The CDR3 runs 13 residues. Germline loops: CDR1 SGHRS, CDR2 YFSETQ. The TCR originated in a woman aged 55-75 years in good health. The rearrangement links TRBV5-1 to TRBJ2-7; TRBD2 might be the D (6 bases). The DNA end favors TRBJ2-5, so the J call may be wrong. The specimen sequenced was blood. DNA for the CDR3: TGCGCCAGCAGCTTGCGGGAGAGAGAGACCCAGTACTTC. This encodes CASSLRERETQYF.